This T cell receptor (beta chain) derives from a study of blood T cell repertoires in COVID-19. Study at large: Samples came from the United States, Italy and Spain, spanning acute and convalescent COVID-19. PBMCs, B-cell-depleted T cells, or T cells provided the cDNA or gDNA that made up the material.

The germline gives CDR1 GTSNPN, CDR2 SVGIG (reference sequence). The CDR3 is 15 residues long. Trimming removed 5 bases at V and 0 bases at J, with 16 bases between. Original analysis: Amplification of reference gene primers was used by the study to estimate nucleated cell counts. Method: immunoSEQ multiplex PCR; TCRdb's copy keeps in-frame clones and lacks some. From that table come the V and J calls and clone size; the DNA was used to work out D and trimming. The sample shows roughly 180,000 clones, 80% to 90% of them seen only once. The sequence was collected from a man in his sixties with acute or convalescent COVID-19. This chain connects TRBV30 to TRBJ1-2; no clear D. Sequenced: peripheral blood. This chain's CDR3 is CAWDGLIKSNYGYTF. The CDR3, as DNA: TGTGCCTGGGACGGTTTAATAAAGTCTAACTATGGCTACACCTTC. Complete variable domain (other parts from reference TRBV30 and TRBJ1-2): SQTIHQWPATLVQPVGSPLSLECTVEGTSNPNLYWYRQAAGRGLQLLFYSVGIGQISSEVPQNLSASRPQDRQFILSSKKLLLSDSGFYLCAWDGLIKSNYGYTFGSGTRLTVV.